The T cell receptor (beta chain) described here comes from a study of early T cells in non-severe SARS-CoV-2 infection (dated by TCRdb to the early 2020s). With regard to the full study: Bulk RNA from unsorted whole blood was used for TCR sequencing, so alpha and beta chains could not be paired.

The paper as a whole reports these results and caveats: VDJdb matching was skewed toward anti-spike CD8 responses, so virus-specific expansions were likely underestimated and private and CD4 specificities were missed.

Set within a cohort of healthcare workers in London, UK, this nested case-control study involved weekly PCR testing of nasopharyngeal swabs along with blood sampling. Healthcare workers were enrolled in the week of the UK lockdown, from 23 to 31 March 2020, and were followed every week for up to roughly 15 weeks. As for this clonotype: Which antigen it targets is not known. Base qualities are missing; no much larger clone stands one base away.

Libraries were constructed by 5' RACE. The sequencer listed for this sample is NextSeq 500. To correct for sequencing error and PCR bias, the TCR library protocol tagged individual cDNA molecules with unique molecular identifiers. Both TCR alpha and beta chains were sequenced, and tight co-correlation was observed between alpha and beta sequence abundances in each sample. The source study handled its data this way. Decombinator V4 was used to perform V gene, J gene and CDR3 annotation of TCR sequences. Expanded TCRs were defined as changing significantly between any two time points under a Poisson model with p below 0.0001. TCR abundances were normalised to the total number of TCRs sequenced in each sample and reported as counts per million. TRAV1-2 paired with TRAJ12, TRAJ20 or TRAJ33 defined MAIT TCRs, while TRAV10 paired with TRAJ18 defined iNKT TCRs. VDJdb, accessed on 1 November 2021, was searched for TCRs annotated for CMV, EBV and SARS-CoV-2, and TCRs annotated for more than one antigen were excluded. In-frame beta chains were kept once TCRdb had trimmed the public reads at Q25 with fastp and called clones with MiXCR. Entries are consolidated by CDR3 protein sequence, retaining the most common genes and DNA. The V and J calls were not made by the authors but by TCRdb's processing. This sample is represented by around 70,000 distinct CDR3 sequences; less than 12% of them were singletons. Of the sample, 15% to 17% is held by the ten largest clones.

At the junction V is shortened by 3 bases and J by 2 bases, with 11 bases in between. CDR3 length: 15 amino acids, cysteine to phenylalanine. Here the CDR3 DNA is all that survives: 45 bases in frame from base 1. The germline V gene supplies CDR1 SGHRS and CDR2 YFSETQ. The clonotype originates from an adult who was a healthcare worker with PCR-confirmed SARS-CoV-2 infection or an uninfected control (not recorded which). Here the chain combines TRBV5-1 and TRBJ1-4; a tentative D call is TRBD1 (5 bases match). The specimen comprised whole blood, sampled at baseline. The CDR3 in this case is CASSYRTGTNEKLFF. The sequenced DNA is TGCGCCAGCAGCTACAGGACCGGTACTAATGAAAAACTGTTTTTT.